The TCR beta chain under discussion was sequenced for a study of cytomegalovirus exposure and HLA in healthy donors. With 6 bases removed from V and 3 bases from J, the gap between germline ends came to 9 bases. This CDR3 is built from 13 residues. Germline loops: CDR1 MNHEY, CDR2 SVGAGI. A remark on this clone: Its target is not known.

The PCR contained 60 Vbeta and 13 Jbeta primers. Repertoires were generated with immunoSEQ multiplex PCR, while TCRdb's copy carries only in-frame clones and drops some. In the table there are 150,000 to 200,000 clones, less than 90% of which are singletons. Whole-study results and caveats: Using a false discovery rate of 0.05, a later analysis showed that about 16,000 TCR beta sequences were associated with HLA alleles. It was assumed in the presence/absence analyses that sequencing depth was roughly uniform across donors. With further analysis later on, most CMV-associated TCR beta chains appeared HLA-restricted. Testing in vitro showed a few CMV-associated chains specific for CMV antigens.

Input material: PBMCs. This clonotype was sampled from a man between 18 and 29 years old in good health and CMV-seronegative. This sequence joins TRBV6-5 and TRBJ1-3; D is unresolved. For the CDR3, the DNA is TGTGCCAGCAGGCAAGAGTTTGGAAACACCATATATTTT. This codes for CASRQEFGNTIYF.